The clone carrying this TCR beta chain came up a few times. The antigen remains unidentified. The sample originates from a study of beta chain features in type 1 diabetes. Looking at the study overall: Patients and healthy donors were similar in age, gender and cell yields.

The CDR3 totals 14 residues. The V and J ends lost 2 bases and 0 bases respectively, with 8 bases between them. Germline CDR1 reads SEHNR; CDR2 reads FQNEAQ (reference sequence). CD4+ cells of the naive, central memory, regulatory and stem cell-like memory types were sorted via CD45RO/CCR7/CD25/CD127/CD95/CD27. The whole isolated RNA underwent reverse transcription, so sequencing captured expressed TCRB transcripts. The repertoire was sequenced with immunoSEQ multiplex PCR; TCRdb's copy has only in-frame clones and lacks some. The table lists hundreds of thousands of clones, 13% of them singletons, with less than 0.025% in the top ten. Study-level points and caveats: Naive, central memory and Treg TCRB repertoires appeared more alike in patients than in healthy donors. People with Type 1 diabetes carried modestly yet significantly shorter TCRB CDR3s in all four CD4+ subsets. A pattern of fewer insertions and more deletions at VDJ junctions was seen in type 1 diabetes patients.

The sample consisted of naive CD4+ T cells from blood. The TCR sequence derives from a man younger than 30 with type 1 diabetes. The chain employs TRBV7-9 and TRBJ2-7; D remains ambiguous. CDR3 loop: CASSLWASSYEQYF. Written as DNA, the CDR3 is TGTGCCAGCAGCTTATGGGCCAGCTCCTACGAGCAGTACTTC.